The rows below give T cell receptor beta chains drawn from one sample of a study of T cell changes during pregnancy in multiple sclerosis. The data were produced by immunoSEQ multiplex PCR, yet TCRdb's version contains in-frame clones alone and is incomplete. The data contain 60,000 or so clones, 80% to 95% of them singletons. The starting material was peripheral blood, obtained in the second trimester of pregnancy. The receptors originated from a female donor in good health, enrolled as a control in a pregnancy study. The CDR3 runs from the conserved cysteine through the conserved F or W. The order of the fields is V gene, J gene, clone size, CDR3 protein. A row's size may be missing; if present it is once, few, many or a size class.

TRBV19	TRBJ1-2	.	CASSIIPGGQGHGYTF
TRBV2	TRBJ1-5	.	CASSERRRERQPQHF
TRBV19	TRBJ1-5	.	CASSIVGQPNQPQHF
TRBV7-2	TRBJ2-4	.	CASSVGGVDTIQYF
TRBV5-4	TRBJ1-4	.	CASSLSAGVDEKLFF
TRBV4-1	TRBJ2-1	.	CASSPRWTTFEQFF
TRBV5-5	TRBJ2-5	.	CASSSSGGQETQYF
TRBV18	TRBJ2-3	.	CASSSGLPDTQYF
TRBV5-1	TRBJ1-1	.	CASSLEGGNTEAFF
TRBV9	TRBJ2-1	.	CASSVAGDSRNEQFF
TRBV6-6	TRBJ2-1	.	CASSPNGHLDDNEQFF
TRBV5-1	TRBJ2-1	.	CASSLGTSGGQQFF
TRBV2	TRBJ1-3	.	CASNPRAGNTIYF
TRBV7-9	TRBJ2-5	few	CASSRSIAGGGETQYF
TRBV11-2	TRBJ2-1	.	CASSRSIGLAGAEEQFF
TRBV29-1	TRBJ1-1	.	CSVVGTGRNTEAFF
TRBV27	TRBJ2-2	.	CASSSIDSTGELFF
TRBV29-1	TRBJ1-1	.	CSGAGGVNTEAFF
TRBV10-1	TRBJ2-1	.	CASSETGTGLYNEQFF
TRBV5-4	TRBJ1-2	.	CASSLPGAYGYTF
TRBV5-6	TRBJ1-1	.	CASSGPPGAFF
TRBV2	TRBJ2-7	.	CASSDTPSAGKQYF
TRBV19	TRBJ1-5	.	CASSPNWNQPQHF
TRBV27	TRBJ2-2	.	CASSFTSRSGELFF
TRBV10-3	TRBJ1-1	.	CAIRGDVNTEAFF
TRBV29-1	TRBJ1-2	.	CSATPEGLANYGYTF
TRBV5-1	TRBJ1-5	.	CASSLARDRERSNQPQHF
TRBV11-3	TRBJ2-7	.	CASSPGYGGDYEQYF
TRBV18	TRBJ2-7	.	CASRRGLEAYEQYF
TRBV18	TRBJ1-5	.	CASSPRQGANNQPQHF
TRBV30	TRBJ1-6	once	CAWSFTSSYNSPLHF
TRBV19	TRBJ2-1	.	CASSLEAGVAYNEQFF
TRBV10-2	TRBJ2-7	.	CASTTGNEQYF
TRBV7-9	TRBJ1-2	.	CASSLDWANYGYTF
TRBV4-1	TRBJ2-5	.	CASSHITGTKETQYF
TRBV6-5	TRBJ1-5	.	CASSASDSDQPQHF
TRBV6-4	TRBJ2-3	.	CASSDESGGADTQYF
TRBV21-1	TRBJ2-7	.	CASSQPPGQAYEQYF
TRBV2	TRBJ2-2	.	CASSFTSPGELFF
TRBV14	TRBJ1-2	.	CASSRDRNYGYTF
TRBV27	TRBJ2-7	.	CASQGLAGHYEQYF
TRBV6-5	TRBJ1-1	.	CASSSQAPSAEAFF
TRBV11-2	TRBJ1-1	once	CASSPGQGAFF
TRBV5-6	TRBJ1-2	few	CASSFRTGNGYTF
TRBV2	TRBJ2-1	.	CASRDRGSRNEQFF
TRBV15	TRBJ1-6	.	CATSRGQGGSPLHF
TRBV5-1	TRBJ1-1	.	CASSLDNGGSTEAFF
TRBV29-1	TRBJ2-1	.	CSVEGHSSYNEQFF
TRBV10-3	TRBJ1-3	.	CAISQGSGNTIYF
TRBV5-1	TRBJ2-7	once	CASSWGDRVIHEQYF
TRBV7-9	TRBJ1-2	.	CASIESYTF
TRBV14	TRBJ2-5	.	CASSQSRGHNYF
TRBV28	TRBJ2-7	few	CASTPAGQFLTPYEQYF